These T cell receptor beta chains were read from a single sample in a study of blood T cell repertoires in COVID-19. Sequencing used immunoSEQ multiplex PCR; TCRdb keeps in-frame clones, though not all of them. Of roughly 80,000 clones in the sample, 84% were seen once. The source material was peripheral blood. The receptors come from a human donor in a cohort sampled during active COVID-19. The CDR3 runs from the conserved cysteine through the conserved F or W. Fields, in order: V gene, D gene, CDR3 length, clone size, J gene, CDR3 protein, CDR3 DNA. D genes are given only for firm matches. Size is stated for part of the rows, as once, few or many counts, or as a class when the clone is expanded.

>TRBV19|TRBD1|14|-|TRBJ1-1
CASSTPTGGFEAFF
TGTGCCAGTAGTACCCCGACAGGGGGATTTGAAGCTTTCTTT
>TRBV12-3/TRBV12-4|TRBD2|13|-|TRBJ2-7
CASRRGVSYEQYF
TGTGCCAGCAGGCGGGGGGTTTCCTACGAGCAGTACTTC
>TRBV6-4|-|19|once|TRBJ1-4
CASKFYHEGGSRTNEKLFF
TGTGCCAGCAAATTTTATCACGAAGGGGGAAGTAGGACTAATGAAAAACTGTTTTTT
>TRBV6-5|TRBD1|15|-|TRBJ2-2
CASTGQGLGTGELFF
TGTGCCAGCACCGGACAGGGCCTAGGGACCGGGGAGCTGTTTTTT
>TRBV19|-|17|-|TRBJ1-1
CASSILPGRQGNTEAFF
TGTGCCAGTAGTATCCTCCCGGGGAGGCAGGGGAACACTGAAGCTTTCTTT
>TRBV3-1/TRBV3-2|TRBD2|16|-|TRBJ2-3
CASSQGWGLRGDTQYF
TGTGCCAGCAGCCAAGGATGGGGACTACGGGGAGATACGCAGTATTTT
>TRBV28|TRBD1|15|-|TRBJ1-2
CASRNGQGRFYGYTF
TGTGCCAGCAGAAACGGACAGGGTCGCTTCTATGGCTACACCTTC
>TRBV5-8|TRBD1|17|-|TRBJ1-6
CASSLAGQGAYNSPLHF
TGTGCCAGCAGCTTGGCAGGACAGGGGGCTTATAATTCACCCCTCCACTTT
>TRBV2|TRBD1|15|-|TRBJ1-1
CASYRQGASDTEAFF
TGTGCCAGTTACCGACAGGGGGCGTCGGACACTGAAGCTTTCTTT
>TRBV6-2/TRBV6-3|TRBD1|13|once|TRBJ1-2
CASSQGTGSIYTF
TGTGCCAGCAGTCAGGGGACAGGTTCCATCTACACCTTC
>TRBV25-1|-|14|-|TRBJ2-7
CASSVIGGPYEQYF
TGTGCCAGCAGTGTAATCGGGGGGCCCTACGAGCAGTACTTC
>TRBV19|TRBD2|15|-|TRBJ2-3
CASSIVTSGTDTQYF
TGTGCCAGTAGTATAGTTACTAGCGGCACAGATACGCAGTATTTT
>TRBV5-4|TRBD1|14|-|TRBJ2-2
CASSSGGGTGELFF
TGTGCCAGCAGCTCAGGGGGCGGGACCGGGGAGCTGTTTTTT
>TRBV2|-|14|-|TRBJ1-5
CASSGARGIQPQHF
TGTGCCAGCAGTGGGGCCAGGGGCATCCAGCCCCAGCATTTT
>TRBV19|TRBD1|19|-|TRBJ2-6
CASSMGFRDSNSGANVLTF
TGTGCCAGTAGTATGGGTTTTCGGGACAGCAACTCTGGGGCCAACGTCCTGACTTTC
>TRBV7-2|TRBD2|14|-|TRBJ2-7
CASSSSSGRYEQYF
TGTGCCAGCAGCTCTTCTAGCGGGAGGTACGAGCAGTACTTC
>TRBV7-2|-|14|-|TRBJ2-1
CASSLASYHNEQFF
TGTGCCAGCAGCTTAGCGTCGTATCACAATGAGCAGTTCTTC
>TRBV11-3|-|13|-|TRBJ2-2
CASSPGITGELFF
TGTGCCAGCAGCCCAGGGATCACCGGGGAGCTGTTTTTT